The clone carrying this T cell receptor (beta chain) was seen only a few times. The antigen is not known. V was pared by 6 bases and J by 6 bases, with 11 bases of the junction left unmatched. The CDR3 totals 15 residues. The data originate from a study of response to subunit inactivated influenza vaccine. The study, taken as a whole, reports: Authors suggested each seasonal flu vaccination may recruit only limited numbers of new T cells.

TCRdb itself ran the RT-PCR reads through MiXCR, one entry per CDR3 protein. The data contain roughly 500,000 distinct CDR3 sequences, 25% of them seen just once; the ten biggest clones take up approximately 2%. This receptor was identified in a man aged 50 or older who received an inactivated influenza vaccine. The specimen was CD4+ T cells sorted from PBMCs, collected around 5 days after vaccination. The gene calls are TRBV12-3 or TRBV12-4 and TRBJ2-1, with 7 bases lining up with TRBD1. This CDR3 reads CASRTGNVRGNEQFF. CDR3 DNA: TGTGCCAGCAGGACAGGGAATGTCAGAGGCAATGAGCAGTTCTTC.